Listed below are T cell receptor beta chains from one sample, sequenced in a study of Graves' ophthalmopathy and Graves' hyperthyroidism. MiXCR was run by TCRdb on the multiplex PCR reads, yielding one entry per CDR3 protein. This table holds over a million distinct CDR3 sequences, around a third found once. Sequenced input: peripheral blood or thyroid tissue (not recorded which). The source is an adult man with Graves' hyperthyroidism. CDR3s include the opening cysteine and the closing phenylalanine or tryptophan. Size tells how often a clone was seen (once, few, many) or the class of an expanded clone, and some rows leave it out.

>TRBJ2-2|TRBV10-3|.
CASSYEGQGASGELFF
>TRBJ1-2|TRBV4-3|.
CASSQELYSQDGYTF
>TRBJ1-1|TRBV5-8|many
CASSRVGNTEAFF
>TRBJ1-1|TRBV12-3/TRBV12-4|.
CASTPPGTEALF
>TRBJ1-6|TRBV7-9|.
CASSPGQRTPLHF
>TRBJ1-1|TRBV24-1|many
CATSDTGGQETEAFF
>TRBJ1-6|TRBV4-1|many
CASSQREGLRNSPLHF
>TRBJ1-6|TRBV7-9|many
CASSFLGTDNSPLHF
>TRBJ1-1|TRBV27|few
CASSLMGHTEAFF
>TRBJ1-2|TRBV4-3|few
CASSLLGTGALYTF
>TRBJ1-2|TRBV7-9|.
CAGSSRPDYGYTF
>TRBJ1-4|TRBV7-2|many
CASSSQGVVEEKLFF
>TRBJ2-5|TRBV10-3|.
CASRDRALSETQYF
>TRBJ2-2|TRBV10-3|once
CASTTGQAGGELFF
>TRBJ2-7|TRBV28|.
CASMVGSKQYF
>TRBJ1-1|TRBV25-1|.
CASSLPVDTEAFF
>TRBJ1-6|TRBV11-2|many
CASSLDRGTALHF
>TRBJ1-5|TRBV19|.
CASRRDRWSNQPQHF
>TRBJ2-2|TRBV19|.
CASSSGLAGYTGELFF
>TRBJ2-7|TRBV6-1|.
CASGVGRGGDRYF
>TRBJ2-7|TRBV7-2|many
CASSLQPGRGEQYF
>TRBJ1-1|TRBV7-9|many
CASELSLGAEAFF
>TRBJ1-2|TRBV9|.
CASSVLDRRNYGYTF
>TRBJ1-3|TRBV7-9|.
CASSLRTAGNTIYF
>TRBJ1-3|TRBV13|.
CASSLRRAEAGDTIYF
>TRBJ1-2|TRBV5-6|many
CASSLLVSGGYTF
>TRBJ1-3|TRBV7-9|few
CASSTTDLFGNTIYF
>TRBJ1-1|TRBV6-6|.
CASSYSDRGRPEASF
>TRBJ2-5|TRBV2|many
CASIIDGGGIGETQYF
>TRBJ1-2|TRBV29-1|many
CSVPDTQEGAPRGYTF
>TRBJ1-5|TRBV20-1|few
CSARDLGPRGEPQHF
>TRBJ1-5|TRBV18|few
CASSPRDRRGNQPQHF
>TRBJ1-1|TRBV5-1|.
CASSQVNGFRAGRPNTEAFF
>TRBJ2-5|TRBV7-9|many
CASSAQGETQYF
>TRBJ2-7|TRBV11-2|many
CASSRTGDRVYEQYF
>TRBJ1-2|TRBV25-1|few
CASRRVRDLINGYTF
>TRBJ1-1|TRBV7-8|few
CASSGPGWDTEAFF
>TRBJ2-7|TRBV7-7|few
CASSRGSGEQYF
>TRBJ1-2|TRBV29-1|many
CSVDGGQGAMGYTF